A selection of T cell receptor beta chains follows, all from one sample in a study of T cells in Graves' hyperthyroidism and ophthalmopathy. MiXCR was run by TCRdb on the multiplex PCR reads, yielding one entry per CDR3 protein. The sample has approximately 400,000 distinct CDR3 sequences; more than 11% are singletons. Specimen: blood. The source of these receptors is a woman aged 60-75 years with Graves' hyperthyroidism. Both conserved end residues are part of each CDR3. The order of the fields is clone size, V gene, J gene, D gene, CDR3 DNA, CDR3 protein. A D gene is named only where the DNA matches it firmly. Size is omitted from some rows. Given values are once, few, many or a class for expanded clones.

abundance: many; v_gene: TRBV11-2; j_gene: TRBJ2-7; d_gene: NA; CDR3nt: TGTGCCAGCAGCTTAGCACAAACCTACGAGCAGTACTTC; CDR3aa: CASSLAQTYEQYF
abundance: many; v_gene: TRBV11-2; j_gene: TRBJ2-7; d_gene: TRBD1; CDR3nt: TGTGCCAGCAGCTTAGGGACAGGGGGGACCTACGAGCAGTACTTC; CDR3aa: CASSLGTGGTYEQYF
abundance: many; v_gene: TRBV5-1; j_gene: TRBJ2-1; d_gene: TRBD2; CDR3nt: TGCGCCAGCAGCCCGGGACTAGCGGAATCCTACAATGAGCAGTTCTTC; CDR3aa: CASSPGLAESYNEQFF
abundance: many; v_gene: TRBV12-3/TRBV12-4; j_gene: TRBJ2-2; d_gene: NA; CDR3nt: TGTGCCAGCAGTCCCGGGTCTGAAACCGGGGAGCTGTTTTTT; CDR3aa: CASSPGSETGELFF
abundance: many; v_gene: TRBV2; j_gene: TRBJ2-1; d_gene: TRBD2; CDR3nt: TGTGCCTGGGCAGGGCTAGCGGAAAGCTCCTACAATGAGCAGTTCTTC; CDR3aa: CAWAGLAESSYNEQFF
abundance: few; v_gene: TRBV6-1; j_gene: TRBJ2-7; d_gene: TRBD2; CDR3nt: TGTGCCAGCAGGGTAAGCGGGAGCGGGCACGAGCAGTCCTTC; CDR3aa: CASRVSGSGHEQSF
abundance: few; v_gene: TRBV15; j_gene: TRBJ2-7; d_gene: NA; CDR3nt: TGTGCCACCAGCAGAGTCGGGGTTTACGAGCAGTACTTC; CDR3aa: CATSRVGVYEQYF
abundance: many; v_gene: TRBV30; j_gene: TRBJ2-7; d_gene: TRBD2; CDR3nt: TGTGCCTGGCTTAGCGGGAGATCCTACGAGCAGTACTTC; CDR3aa: CAWLSGRSYEQYF
abundance: many; v_gene: TRBV11-3; j_gene: TRBJ2-1; d_gene: TRBD2; CDR3nt: TGTGCCAGCAGCTTACCTAGCGGGTGGTACAATGAGCAGTTCTTC; CDR3aa: CASSLPSGWYNEQFF
abundance: many; v_gene: TRBV3-1; j_gene: TRBJ2-7; d_gene: NA; CDR3nt: TGTGCCAGCAGCCAAGAGAGGGGGTCCGACGAGCAGTACTTC; CDR3aa: CASSQERGSDEQYF
abundance: many; v_gene: TRBV6-5; j_gene: TRBJ2-4; d_gene: NA; CDR3nt: TGTGCCAGCAGTTACTCCGGGCAGGCCGCGCACATTCAGTACTTC; CDR3aa: CASSYSGQAAHIQYF
abundance: many; v_gene: TRBV5-1; j_gene: TRBJ2-7; d_gene: TRBD2; CDR3nt: TGCGCCAGCAGCTTGTCTAGCGGGAGTTTTTACGAGCAGTACTTC; CDR3aa: CASSLSSGSFYEQYF
abundance: many; v_gene: TRBV10-3; j_gene: TRBJ1-1; d_gene: TRBD1; CDR3nt: TGTGCCATCAGTGGACAGGGGAACACTGAAGCTTTCTTT; CDR3aa: CAISGQGNTEAFF
abundance: NA; v_gene: TRBV27; j_gene: TRBJ2-4; d_gene: TRBD2; CDR3nt: TGTGCCAGCAGTTCCCTAGCGGGAGGGGGATACATTCAGTACTTC; CDR3aa: CASSSLAGGGYIQYF
abundance: NA; v_gene: TRBV7-2; j_gene: TRBJ2-6; d_gene: NA; CDR3nt: TGTGCCAGCAGCCTCCTCAACGTCCTGACTTTT; CDR3aa: CASSLLNVLTF
abundance: many; v_gene: TRBV20-1; j_gene: TRBJ2-1; d_gene: TRBD2; CDR3nt: TGCAGTGCTAGAGAAAGCGGGAGGGCCCAGAATGAGCAGTTCTTC; CDR3aa: CSARESGRAQNEQFF
abundance: NA; v_gene: TRBV7-9; j_gene: TRBJ2-5; d_gene: NA; CDR3nt: TGTGCCACCTCGTTCGGGGGAGAGATAGGACAAGAGACCCAGTACTTC; CDR3aa: CATSFGGEIGQETQYF
abundance: many; v_gene: TRBV7-8; j_gene: TRBJ2-5; d_gene: NA; CDR3nt: TGTGCCAGCAGCCCTCTTCAGGGATACTTCGATCAAGAGACCCAGTACTTC; CDR3aa: CASSPLQGYFDQETQYF
abundance: many; v_gene: TRBV29-1; j_gene: TRBJ2-3; d_gene: TRBD2; CDR3nt: TGCAGCGTTACTAGCGTGAGCACAGATACGCAGTATTTT; CDR3aa: CSVTSVSTDTQYF
abundance: many; v_gene: TRBV20-1; j_gene: TRBJ1-1; d_gene: NA; CDR3nt: TGCAGCGCTAGAACGATAGGGTGGCCCACTCTGAACACTGAAGCTTTCTTT; CDR3aa: CSARTIGWPTLNTEAFF
abundance: few; v_gene: TRBV7-7; j_gene: TRBJ2-7; d_gene: NA; CDR3nt: TGTGCTAGCAGCCTGAGTGGGCAGGCTGGGGAGCAGTACTTC; CDR3aa: CASSLSGQAGEQYF
abundance: many; v_gene: TRBV6-5; j_gene: TRBJ2-1; d_gene: TRBD2; CDR3nt: TGTGCCAGCAGTTACCGGCCCTTGACTAGCCAACCTAATGAGCAGTTCTTC; CDR3aa: CASSYRPLTSQPNEQFF
abundance: many; v_gene: TRBV7-8; j_gene: TRBJ2-1; d_gene: TRBD2; CDR3nt: TGTGCCAGCAGCATAACCCGGGTTAGCGGGATGTACAATGAGCAGTTCTTC; CDR3aa: CASSITRVSGMYNEQFF
abundance: few; v_gene: TRBV29-1; j_gene: TRBJ2-5; d_gene: TRBD1; CDR3nt: TGCAGCGTTGACGGACAGGGGGGGGGGGAGACCCAGTACTTC; CDR3aa: CSVDGQGGGETQYF
abundance: many; v_gene: TRBV3-1; j_gene: TRBJ2-2; d_gene: NA; CDR3nt: TGTGCCAGCAGCCGACGGACCGAAAACACCGGGGAGCTGTTTTTT; CDR3aa: CASSRRTENTGELFF
abundance: many; v_gene: TRBV12-3/TRBV12-4; j_gene: TRBJ1-1; d_gene: NA; CDR3nt: TGTGCCAGCAGTTTCCGCTCCCGGGACACTGAAGCTTTCTTT; CDR3aa: CASSFRSRDTEAFF
abundance: many; v_gene: TRBV12-3/TRBV12-4; j_gene: TRBJ2-5; d_gene: NA; CDR3nt: TGTGCCAGTCATACCCGGACGGACAGTCAAGAGACCCAGTACTTC; CDR3aa: CASHTRTDSQETQYF
abundance: many; v_gene: TRBV6-1; j_gene: TRBJ2-7; d_gene: NA; CDR3nt: TGTGCCAGCAGTGAGAGCCGCAGCGCGAGGAGCTCCTACGAGCAGTACTTC; CDR3aa: CASSESRSARSSYEQYF
abundance: many; v_gene: TRBV6-1; j_gene: TRBJ2-6; d_gene: NA; CDR3nt: TGTGCCACAACCTACCGCTCTGGGGCCAACGTCCTGACTTTC; CDR3aa: CATTYRSGANVLTF
abundance: few; v_gene: TRBV7-2; j_gene: TRBJ2-1; d_gene: NA; CDR3nt: TGTGCCAGCAGCTTAGTGGGGACCCAACTAGGTGAGCAGTTCTTC; CDR3aa: CASSLVGTQLGEQFF
abundance: NA; v_gene: TRBV19; j_gene: TRBJ1-5; d_gene: NA; CDR3nt: TGTGCCAGTAGTATGGGGGGCGGGCTGTTTTATAGCAATCAGCCCCAGCATTTT; CDR3aa: CASSMGGGLFYSNQPQHF
abundance: many; v_gene: TRBV6-1; j_gene: TRBJ2-6; d_gene: NA; CDR3nt: TGTGCCACCCTACGGGGTTCCCCTAACTCTGGGGCCAACGTCCTGACTTTC; CDR3aa: CATLRGSPNSGANVLTF
abundance: many; v_gene: TRBV12-3/TRBV12-4; j_gene: TRBJ1-5; d_gene: TRBD1; CDR3nt: TGTGCCAGCAGTCCAATCAACGGACAGGGGGTAGGCCAGCCCCAGCATTTT; CDR3aa: CASSPINGQGVGQPQHF
abundance: NA; v_gene: TRBV12-5; j_gene: TRBJ1-1; d_gene: NA; CDR3nt: TGTGCTAGCGGGGGGTTGCACACTGAAGCTTTCTTT; CDR3aa: CASGGLHTEAFF
abundance: few; v_gene: TRBV6-1; j_gene: TRBJ1-2; d_gene: NA; CDR3nt: TGTGCCAGCAGCCCCGTGAGACCAAGCTATGGCTACACCTTC; CDR3aa: CASSPVRPSYGYTF
abundance: few; v_gene: TRBV5-6; j_gene: TRBJ2-1; d_gene: NA; CDR3nt: TGTGCCAGCAGCTTGGGTTCGCGACTGTGGAATGAGCAGTTCTTC; CDR3aa: CASSLGSRLWNEQFF
abundance: many; v_gene: TRBV20-1; j_gene: TRBJ2-1; d_gene: NA; CDR3nt: TGCAGTGCTAGAGCCCTAAGTAGCGGAATTTACAATGAGCAGTTCTTC; CDR3aa: CSARALSSGIYNEQFF
abundance: few; v_gene: TRBV18; j_gene: TRBJ1-1; d_gene: TRBD1; CDR3nt: TGTGCCAGCTCACCTGCCGGGACAGGGCCTATGGCTTTCTTT; CDR3aa: CASSPAGTGPMAFF
abundance: NA; v_gene: TRBV5-5; j_gene: TRBJ2-5; d_gene: TRBD1; CDR3nt: TGTGCCAGCAGCGCCTACAGGGGGACCGAGACCCAGTACTTC; CDR3aa: CASSAYRGTETQYF
abundance: many; v_gene: TRBV5-1; j_gene: TRBJ2-7; d_gene: TRBD2; CDR3nt: TGCGCCAGCAGCTTGGTGGCTAGCGGGACCTACGAGCAGTACTTC; CDR3aa: CASSLVASGTYEQYF
abundance: many; v_gene: TRBV12-3/TRBV12-4; j_gene: TRBJ2-2; d_gene: TRBD2; CDR3nt: TGTGCCAGCACCCTAGCGGGAGGGGGGCCCGGGGAGCTGTTTTTT; CDR3aa: CASTLAGGGPGELFF
abundance: NA; v_gene: TRBV5-6; j_gene: TRBJ2-7; d_gene: TRBD2; CDR3nt: TGTGCCAGCAGCATTACGGGACTAGCTGGCTACGAGCAGTACTTC; CDR3aa: CASSITGLAGYEQYF
abundance: many; v_gene: TRBV2; j_gene: TRBJ2-1; d_gene: NA; CDR3nt: TGTGCCAGCAGTGAAGCCGTGGGGACCGCCTCCTACAATGAGCAGTTCTTC; CDR3aa: CASSEAVGTASYNEQFF
abundance: medium-sized; v_gene: TRBV12-3/TRBV12-4; j_gene: TRBJ2-4; d_gene: NA; CDR3nt: TGTGCCAGCAGTACAGGACCAGCCAGCATTCAGTACTTC; CDR3aa: CASSTGPASIQYF
abundance: few; v_gene: TRBV11-2; j_gene: TRBJ2-1; d_gene: TRBD2; CDR3nt: TGTGCCAGCAGCCTCGCGACATTCCAGCGGGGAACTTACAATGAGCAGTTCTTC; CDR3aa: CASSLATFQRGTYNEQFF
abundance: many; v_gene: TRBV29-1; j_gene: TRBJ1-1; d_gene: NA; CDR3nt: TGCAGCGTTGAAGGCCAGGAAGAGACTGAAGCTTTCTTT; CDR3aa: CSVEGQEETEAFF
abundance: many; v_gene: TRBV18; j_gene: TRBJ2-5; d_gene: NA; CDR3nt: TGTGCCAGCTCACCGGGACGGTTCAGGACCCAGTACTTC; CDR3aa: CASSPGRFRTQYF
abundance: NA; v_gene: TRBV5-1; j_gene: TRBJ2-5; d_gene: TRBD2; CDR3nt: TGCGCCAGCAGCTTGGGGGGGACTAGCAGCCAAGAGACCCAGTACTTC; CDR3aa: CASSLGGTSSQETQYF
abundance: NA; v_gene: TRBV2; j_gene: TRBJ2-3; d_gene: TRBD2; CDR3nt: TGTGCCAGCAGGCCGACTAGCGGGAGTGTTTCAGATACGCAGTATTTT; CDR3aa: CASRPTSGSVSDTQYF
abundance: NA; v_gene: TRBV29-1; j_gene: TRBJ2-6; d_gene: TRBD1; CDR3nt: TGCAGCGTTGAACAGGGGGCGCTTGGGGCCAACGTCCTGACTTTC; CDR3aa: CSVEQGALGANVLTF
abundance: many; v_gene: TRBV10-3; j_gene: TRBJ1-5; d_gene: NA; CDR3nt: TGTGCCATCAGTGAGTCGAAGGGCGGGTTTCAGCCCCAGCATTTT; CDR3aa: CAISESKGGFQPQHF
abundance: many; v_gene: TRBV24-1; j_gene: TRBJ2-1; d_gene: TRBD2; CDR3nt: TGTGCCACCAGTGATGATAGCGGGAGGTCTTGGAATGAGCAGTTCTTC; CDR3aa: CATSDDSGRSWNEQFF
abundance: NA; v_gene: TRBV27; j_gene: TRBJ2-3; d_gene: TRBD1; CDR3nt: TGTGCCAGCGGGGACAGGGGGCTTGATACGCAGTATTTT; CDR3aa: CASGDRGLDTQYF
abundance: once; v_gene: TRBV6-1; j_gene: TRBJ2-5; d_gene: NA; CDR3nt: TGTGCCAGCAGTGAGACTCAAGAGACCCAGTACTTC; CDR3aa: CASSETQETQYF
abundance: NA; v_gene: TRBV30; j_gene: TRBJ2-1; d_gene: TRBD2; CDR3nt: TGTGCCTGGACGGGACTAGCGGGGGGCAGTGAGCAGTTCTTC; CDR3aa: CAWTGLAGGSEQFF